These 22 T cell receptor beta chains came from one sample sequenced in a study of radiation and T cells in renal cell carcinoma. Time point in this sample: blood 4 weeks post-SBRT, at nephrectomy. Treatment meaning: 15 Gy SBRT to primary tumor, nephrectomy 4 weeks later. Sequenced by immunoSEQ multiplex PCR; TCRdb stores in-frame clones only, minus some. The table lists about 78,000 clones, 70% to 90% of them singletons. Specimen: blood, collected from a patient whose treatment included radiotherapy and nephrectomy. The receptors come from a woman aged 65 to 85 with renal cell carcinoma.

This clone was detected only a few times. This chain uses TRBV6-5 with TRBJ1-4; unclear D gene. CDR3 size: 16 residues. Germline V gene sequence: CDR1 MNHEY, CDR2 SVGAGI. Between the trimmed V and J ends, which lost 2 bases and 4 bases, there was a span of 14 bases. The CDR3 sequence is CASSYRVIGRNEKLFF. The CDR3 DNA follows: TGTGCCAGCAGTTACAGGGTCATCGGTCGTAATGAAAAACTGTTTTTT.

CDR3 bases: TGTGCCAGCAGCTTAACGGCAGACACTGAAGCTTTCTTT. It yields the protein CASSLTADTEAFF. The chain combines TRBV7-2 with TRBJ1-1; unclear D gene. Germline lookup yields CDR1 SGHTA and CDR2 FQGNSA. Trimming shortened V by 2 bases and J by 3 bases, and 7 bases separated the two germline ends. The CDR3 length is 13 residues.

This rearrangement joins TRBV5-1 to TRBJ2-7; 8 positions match TRBD1. Germline V CDR1 and CDR2: SGHRS, YFSETQ. V dropped 4 bases and J dropped 0; count of bases not matched to a gene: 3. The CDR3 spans 14 residues. In DNA form, the CDR3 reads TGCGCCAGCAGCCGGGGACAGGTCTCCTACGAGCAGTACTTC. Amino acids: CASSRGQVSYEQYF.

This clone was detected only once. The chain joins TRBV5-5 to TRBJ2-5; 7 positions agree with TRBD2. J was trimmed by 2 bases and V by 7 bases; bases with no gene match: 8. The germline CDR1 and CDR2 sequences are SGHKS and YYEKEE (reference sequence). This CDR3 contains 14 residues. The CDR3 DNA reads TGTGCCAGCTTCTCGGGGGGTTATCAAGAGACCCAGTACTTC. Translated, it gives CASFSGGYQETQYF.

This chain links TRBV5-4 with TRBJ2-7; D is tentatively TRBD1 or TRBD2 (5 bases each). Germline CDR1 reads SGHNT; CDR2 reads YYREEE (reference sequence). Trimming shortened V by 0 bases and J by 4 bases, and 14 bases separated the two germline ends. The CDR3 is made up of 15 amino acids. CDR3 bases: TGTGCCAGCAGCTTGGGGGACCCGGCGGATTACGAGCAGTACTTC. It codes for CASSLGDPADYEQYF.

This clone was seen only once. CDR3 in DNA: TGTGCCTGGAGTAAAGACAGGGGGCATAACTATGGCTACACCTTC. Its translation is CAWSKDRGHNYGYTF. V is TRBV30 and J is TRBJ1-2; 10 nucleotides agree with TRBD1. Germline V gives CDR1 GTSNPN, CDR2 SVGIG (reference sequence). The J segment lost 1 base and the V segment lost 2 bases, leaving 4 bases of the junction unmatched. This CDR3 contains 15 residues.

V and J are TRBV15 and TRBJ1-3; D is unclear. This CDR3 comprises 13 residues. CDR1 is LNHNV, CDR2 YYDKDF, per germline (reference sequence). The germline V and J ends were trimmed by 8 bases and 4 bases, with 12 bases remaining between them. CDR3 sequence (DNA): TGTGCCACCCTGGCGGGGAACGGAAACACCATATATTTT. Translation: CATLAGNGNTIYF.

The gene calls are TRBV16 and TRBJ2-2, with 11 nucleotides matching TRBD2. Germline values: CDR1 KGHSY, CDR2 FQNENV. V lost 6 bases to trimming and J lost 6 bases; unmatched junction nucleotides: 3. The CDR3 has 14 residues. The CDR3 sequence: CASSWGLAAGELFF. The CDR3 nucleotides are TGTGCCAGCAGTTGGGGACTAGCGGCCGGGGAGCTGTTTTTT.

This clone was observed a handful of times. The chain uses TRBV2 and TRBJ1-3; 7 bases line up with TRBD1. This CDR3 is 15 amino acids long. The ends lost 3 bases at V and 3 bases at J; junction bases unmatched: 5. Germline assignment: CDR1 SNHLY and CDR2 FYNNEI. This chain's CDR3 is CASSEDRIDGNTIYF. DNA of the CDR3: TGTGCCAGCAGTGAGGACAGGATAGATGGAAACACCATATATTTT. Based on the CDR3 plus reference TRBV2 and TRBJ1-3, the full variable domain is EPEVTQTPSHQVTQMGQEVILRCVPISNHLYFYWYRQILGQKVEFLVSFYNNEISEKSEIFDDQFSVERPDGSNFTLKIRSTKLEDSAMYFCASSEDRIDGNTIYFGEGSWLTVV.

The J gene is TRBJ2-7, the V gene TRBV5-4, with D perhaps TRBD1 (5 bases). The CDR3 sequence is 14 residues long. In germline, CDR1 is SGHNT, CDR2 YYREEE (reference sequence). V dropped 4 bases and J dropped 0 bases, with 11 bases sitting between them. The CDR3 sequence is CASSPQAISYEQYF. CDR3 nucleotide sequence: TGTGCCAGCAGCCCACAGGCTATCTCCTACGAGCAGTACTTC.

This clone was seen a handful of times. The chain carries TRBV29-1 and TRBJ1-1; the D gene is possibly TRBD1 (5 bases). The CDR3 spans 14 residues. CDR1 and CDR2 (germline): SQVTM, ANQGSEA. Trimming took 4 bases from V and 7 from J, leaving 19 bases between them. The CDR3 DNA sequence: TGCAGCGTTGCCTCCGGGGCCGCGGGTGGTGAAGCTTTCTTT. Its protein is CSVASGAAGGEAFF.

The chain employs TRBV27 and TRBJ2-7, with D maybe TRBD2 (7 bases). Germline CDR1 reads MNHEY; CDR2 reads SMNVEV (reference sequence). V lost 0 bases and J lost 1, with 16 bases in between. The CDR3 consists of 17 residues. CDR3 sequence: CASSLSWGGRGSYEQYF. The CDR3 DNA is TGTGCCAGCAGTTTATCGTGGGGGGGGCGCGGGTCCTACGAGCAGTACTTC.

The gene calls are TRBV14 and TRBJ2-3; D remains unclear. V lost 4 bases, J lost 2 bases, and 4 bases lay in between. Germline V gene sequence: CDR1 SGHDN, CDR2 FVKESK. The CDR3 runs to 12 residues. Here the CDR3 reads CASSPNTDTQYF. The CDR3 DNA is TGTGCCAGCAGCCCTAACACAGATACGCAGTATTTT.

J is TRBJ2-5 and V is TRBV25-1, with 14 bases lining up with TRBD2. After removal of 2 bases from V and 4 bases from J, the junction contained 3 bases not matched to a gene. Germline assignment: CDR1 MGHDK and CDR2 SYGVNS. This CDR3 contains 16 residues. The CDR3 is CASSEGLAGGRETQYF. CDR3 nucleotide sequence: TGTGCCAGCAGTGAAGGACTAGCGGGGGGACGAGAGACCCAGTACTTC. The full variable domain, in which reference TRBV25-1 and TRBJ2-5 provide the parts outside the CDR3, is EADIYQTPRYLVIGTGKKITLECSQTMGHDKMYWYQQDPGMELHLIHYSYGVNSTEKGDLSSESTVSRIRTEHFPLTLESARPSHTSQYLCASSEGLAGGRETQYFGPGTRLLVL.

The V gene is TRBV5-4, the J gene TRBJ2-1; 10 nucleotides agree with TRBD1. V was pared by 4 bases and J by 5 bases, with 6 bases of the junction left unmatched. The CDR3 runs to 15 residues. Germline-derived CDR1 and CDR2 are SGHNT and YYREEE (reference sequence). Here the CDR3 reads CASSPGQGGNNEQFF. The CDR3 coding sequence is TGTGCCAGCAGCCCCGGACAGGGGGGGAACAATGAGCAGTTCTTC.

This rearrangement joins TRBV4-1 to TRBJ1-4; D is uncertain. This CDR3 has 17 amino acids. The V gene lost 1 base and the J gene lost 0 bases, with 12 bases spanning the gap. CDR1 and CDR2 (germline): MGHRA, YSYEKL. In nucleotides, the CDR3 is TGCGCCAGCAGCCAAGCCCCCGCGGGCGCAACTAATGAAAAACTGTTTTTT. It codes for CASSQAPAGATNEKLFF.

The chain links TRBV5-4 to TRBJ2-1; D may be TRBD1 (6 bases). Per germline, CDR1 SGHNT and CDR2 YYREEE (reference sequence). The CDR3 is 16 residues long. Trimming left V 4 bases short and J 7 bases short, with 21 bases between. CDR3 nucleotides: TGTGCCAGCAGCCCGGATATTCTGGGGGCCGCAAATGAGCAGTTCTTC. It codes for CASSPDILGAANEQFF.

This chain links TRBV7-9 with TRBJ2-7, with TRBD2 matching 7 bases. CDR1 and CDR2 (germline): SEHNR, FQNEAQ (reference sequence). CDR3 length: 13 amino acids. V was pared by 6 bases and J by 4 bases, with 6 bases of the junction left unmatched. This chain's CDR3 is CASRNSGGYEQYF. The CDR3 DNA sequence: TGTGCCAGCAGAAATTCCGGGGGGTACGAGCAGTACTTC.

The chain uses TRBV4-3 and TRBJ2-5; possible D gene TRBD1, 6 bases. Germline V CDR1 and CDR2: LGHNA, YSLEER. V was pared by 0 bases and J by 5 bases, with 10 bases between. The CDR3 sequence is 14 residues long. This chain's CDR3 is CASSQDLQGETQYF. The CDR3 DNA sequence: TGCGCCAGCAGCCAAGATCTCCAGGGGGAGACCCAGTACTTC.

V and J are TRBV7-9 and TRBJ1-1; D is possibly TRBD1 (6 bases). The CDR3 loop spans 14 amino acids. Germline V gene sequence: CDR1 SEHNR, CDR2 FQNEAQ (reference sequence). Trimming removed 1 base from V and 6 bases from J, with 12 bases in between. The CDR3 nucleotides are TGTGCCAGCAGCTTAGGGGGGCCGGGCGCTGAAGCTTTCTTT. It codes for CASSLGGPGAEAFF. Combining the CDR3 with reference TRBV7-9 and TRBJ1-1 gives the whole variable domain DTGVSQNPRHKITKRGQNVTFRCDPISEHNRLYWYRQTLGQGPEFLTYFQNEAQLEKSRLLSDRFSAERPKGSFSTLEIQRTEQGDSAMYLCASSLGGPGAEAFFGQGTRLTVV.

This chain joins TRBV14 and TRBJ2-5; 7 bases are shared with TRBD1. The junction had 17 bases not matched to a gene; V was cut back by 4 bases and J by 9 bases. CDR3 length equals 16 residues. Germline V gene data show CDR1 as SGHDN and CDR2 as FVKESK. CDR3 bases: TGTGCCAGCAGCCCCTTAGGGAACAGGGGCCAAGGGTCCCAGTACTTC. Translating gives CASSPLGNRGQGSQYF.

The CDR3 region has the DNA TGTGCCAGCAGGCCCCCTAACTATGGCTACACCTTC. Protein product: CASRPPNYGYTF. The chain uses TRBV28 and TRBJ1-2; D uncertain. V gave up 6 bases and J gave up 0 bases, with 5 bases separating them. The CDR3 is made up of 12 amino acids. Germline V lookup: CDR1 MDHEN, CDR2 SYDVKM.